This T cell receptor beta chain was profiled in a study of cytomegalovirus exposure and HLA in healthy donors. To note about this clone: Its antigen is undetermined.

Germline V gene sequence: CDR1 LNHDA, CDR2 SQIVND (reference sequence). V lost 5 bases and J lost 7; bases outside the gene matches: 6. This CDR3 is built from 14 residues. Overall study findings and caveats: Further analysis was carried out later, and it showed several of the most significant clusters appearing linked to common viral pathogens. Information on immune exposure was restricted to one variable (CMV serostatus). Most observed TCR sequences were rare, whereas some public TCRs were detected in many donors. As was reported, the classifier diagnosed cytomegalovirus status with high specificity and sensitivity.

The PCR had 60 Vbeta and 13 Jbeta primers. Clones were sequenced by immunoSEQ multiplex PCR, and TCRdb holds only the in-frame ones, with some missing. The sample lists roughly 150,000 clones; approximately 84% were seen once. V is TRBV19 and J is TRBJ2-2; 8 bases match TRBD1. The clonotype was recovered from a woman aged 40-49 years in good health and CMV-seropositive. The sample taken for sequencing was PBMCs. Written as DNA, the CDR3 is TGTGCCAGTAGTGTCGACAGGGGAATCGGGGAGCTGTTTTTT. The encoded protein is CASSVDRGIGELFF.